Listed here are 18 T cell receptor beta chains from one sample, sequenced in a study of shared clonotypes between healthy human individuals (dated by TCRdb to about 2020). For the CD8 naive samples, CD45RO-negative cells were positively selected for CCR7, yielding a CD45RA+CCR7+ population from which TemRA cells were excluded. Library preparation used the immunoSEQ multiplex PCR assay. TCRdb took over this immuneACCESS table, retaining in-frame rearrangements with V and J assigned. Such tables are incomplete; in checked studies, under half of the missing clones stem from an unresolved V gene, and the remainder is unexplained. The sample table contains 550,000 to 750,000 clones; only one count was recorded for over 95% of them. The top ten clones comprise around 0.097% of the sample. Specimen: naive CD8+ T cells sorted from blood. The cell subset or site label for this specimen denotes: CD45RA+CCR7+. The receptors shown here come from a woman under 40 in good health.

The chain is built from TRBV6-6 and TRBJ2-1; 11 bases align to TRBD2. Germline loops: CDR1 MNHNY, CDR2 SVGAGI (reference sequence). V lost 4 bases to trimming and J lost 3 bases; unmatched junction nucleotides: 5. The CDR3 contains 16 residues. The CDR3 nucleotides read TGTGCCAGCAGTTTGACTAGCGGGATTAGCTACAATGAGCAGTTCTTC. It encodes CASSLTSGISYNEQFF.

J is TRBJ2-3 and V is TRBV5-4, with D hard to call. V was pared by 1 base and J by 2 bases, with 11 bases between. The CDR3 spans 15 residues. Looked up from germline, CDR1 is SGHNT and CDR2 is YYREEE (reference sequence). The CDR3 protein is CASSLFQRLTDTQYF. CDR3 nucleotides: TGTGCCAGCAGCTTGTTTCAGCGACTCACAGATACGCAGTATTTT.

The CDR3 nucleotides read TGTGCCAGCAGCTGGGGACAGGTCGGGGAGCTGTTTTTT. Translation gives CASSWGQVGELFF. This chain connects TRBV5-8 to TRBJ2-2, with TRBD1 identical over 8 bases. In germline, CDR1 is SGHTS, CDR2 YDEGEE. J was trimmed by 7 bases and V by 3 bases; bases with no gene match: 2. This CDR3 comprises 13 residues.

The V call is TRBV5-5, the J call TRBJ1-2; a possible D gene is TRBD1 (6 bases). Germline V gene data show CDR1 as SGHKS and CDR2 as YYEKEE (reference sequence). The CDR3 has 15 residues. V dropped 4 bases and J dropped 2 bases, with 15 bases sitting between them. The CDR3 DNA follows: TGTGCCAGCAGCAAGACAGGCTTGGGCAACTATGGCTACACCTTC. This gives the protein CASSKTGLGNYGYTF.

The chain recombines TRBV13 with TRBJ2-1, with 7 nucleotides matching TRBD2. Unmatched junction bases numbered 6, after V lost 3 bases and J lost 7 bases. From germline, CDR1 is PRHDT and CDR2 FYEKMQ (reference sequence). This CDR3 spans 14 amino acids. Written as DNA, the CDR3 is TGTGCCAGCAGCTTTTCGGGGGGTGAAAATGAGCAGTTCTTC. This gives the protein CASSFSGGENEQFF.

The chain combines TRBV28 with TRBJ2-7; tentatively, D is TRBD1 or TRBD2 (5 bases each). Germline values: CDR1 MDHEN, CDR2 SYDVKM. Trimming pared 11 bases from V and 5 bases from J, leaving 16 bases between. This CDR3 is built from 12 residues. This chain's CDR3 is CAGGSRANEQYF. CDR3 sequence (DNA): TGTGCCGGGGGTTCGAGGGCGAACGAGCAGTACTTC.

The chain is built from TRBV27 and TRBJ2-7, with 7 positions matching TRBD1. V trimming: 7 bases; J trimming: 10 bases; junction bases outside the gene matches: 10. CDR3 length: 12 amino acids. Germline-derived CDR1 and CDR2 are MNHEY and SMNVEV (reference sequence). CDR3 in amino acids: CASTTATGSQYF. The CDR3 DNA reads TGTGCCAGCACTACCGCGACAGGGTCACAGTACTTC.

This chain uses TRBV6-1 with TRBJ1-1; D call uncertain. Germline CDR1 MNHNS, CDR2 SASEGT. There are 14 residues in the CDR3. The ends were cut back, 4 bases at V and 1 base at J, with 10 bases in the middle. CDR3 in DNA: TGTGCCAGCAGTGCCGGGAACCCGAACACTGAAGCTTTCTTT. It specifies CASSAGNPNTEAFF.

Concerning this clone itself: This CDR3 is also generated by other DNA sequences in the sample. V and J are TRBV4-1 and TRBJ2-7; D might be TRBD1 (6 bases). Trimming pared 4 bases from V and 4 bases from J, leaving 8 bases between. The CDR3 has 12 amino acids. In germline, CDR1 is MGHRA, CDR2 YSYEKL. CDR3 coding DNA: TGCGCCAGCAGCCCGCAGGGGTACGAGCAGTACTTC. Translation gives CASSPQGYEQYF.

The CDR3, as DNA: TGTGCCAGCAGCTCTTACACTGAAGCTTTCTTT. Encoded protein: CASSSYTEAFF. The chain recombines TRBV5-6 with TRBJ1-1; D uncertain. The CDR3 runs to 11 residues. Looked up from germline, CDR1 is SGHDT and CDR2 is YYEEEE. The V end lost 3 bases, the J end lost 3 bases, and 3 bases lay between the germline ends. The variable domain in full, with the rest retrieved from reference TRBV5-6 and TRBJ1-1, is DAGVTQSPTHLIKTRGQQVTLRCSPKSGHDTVSWYQQALGQGPQFIFQYYEEEERQRGNFPDRFSGHQFPNYSSELNVNALLLGDSALYLCASSSYTEAFFGQGTRLTVV.

Notes on this clone: The same CDR3 arises from other DNA sequences in this sample as well. The chain uses TRBV27 and TRBJ2-1; D is uncertain. The germline gives CDR1 MNHEY, CDR2 SMNVEV (reference sequence). The CDR3 spans 13 residues. Trimming removed 1 base from V and 4 bases from J, with 5 bases in between. CDR3 residues: CASSLFGYNEQFF. Written as DNA, the CDR3 is TGTGCCAGCAGTTTATTCGGTTACAATGAGCAGTTCTTC.

The chain is built from TRBV27 and TRBJ1-4; weak D call: TRBD1 (6 bases). The germline CDR1 and CDR2 sequences are MNHEY and SMNVEV (reference sequence). Between the trimmed V and J ends, which lost 5 bases and 2 bases, there was a span of 27 bases. The CDR3 loop spans 20 amino acids. In DNA form, the CDR3 reads TGTGCCAGCAGTACCTCTACTCCCGGGACAAGGGGAGGCACTAATGAAAAACTGTTTTTT. Protein product: CASSTSTPGTRGGTNEKLFF.

The rearrangement joins TRBV7-9 to TRBJ2-3; 8 positions match TRBD1. In germline, CDR1 is SEHNR, CDR2 FQNEAQ (reference sequence). The length of the CDR3 is 15 residues. Trimming cost V 1 base and J 4 bases; bases outside gene matches: 4. In DNA form, the CDR3 reads TGTGCCAGCAGCTTAGGACAGGGGTTTGCAGATACGCAGTATTTT. Amino acids: CASSLGQGFADTQYF. The full variable domain, its missing parts supplied by reference TRBV7-9 and TRBJ2-3, is DTGVSQNPRHKITKRGQNVTFRCDPISEHNRLYWYRQTLGQGPEFLTYFQNEAQLEKSRLLSDRFSAERPKGSFSTLEIQRTEQGDSAMYLCASSLGQGFADTQYFGPGTRLTVL.

The chain employs TRBV15 and TRBJ1-1; possible D gene TRBD1, 5 bases. The CDR3 spans 16 residues. V gave up 4 bases and J gave up 2 bases, with 17 bases separating them. CDR1 LNHNV and CDR2 YYDKDF come from the germline V gene (reference sequence). DNA of the CDR3: TGTGCCACCAGCACTCTTGAGGGGACGGTTAACACTGAAGCTTTCTTT. Translation gives CATSTLEGTVNTEAFF. The complete variable domain, with remaining parts taken from reference TRBV15 and TRBJ1-1, reads DAMVIQNPRYQVTQFGKPVTLSCSQTLNHNVMYWYQQKSSQAPKLLFHYYDKDFNNEADTPDNFQSRRPNTSFCFLDIRSPGLGDTAMYLCATSTLEGTVNTEAFFGQGTRLTVV.

The chain links TRBV28 to TRBJ1-1; perhaps TRBD1 as D (5 bases). The CDR3 spans 16 residues. CDR1 is MDHEN, CDR2 SYDVKM, per germline. The V end lost 7 bases, the J end lost 1 base, and 19 bases lay between the germline ends. For the CDR3, the DNA is TGTGCCAGCACCATATCTATCGACAGTGCGAACACTGAAGCTTTCTTT. Its protein is CASTISIDSANTEAFF.

The V and J genes are TRBV5-4 and TRBJ2-7; tentatively, D is TRBD1 (5 bases). The V and J ends lost 4 bases and 5 bases respectively, with 10 bases between them. The V gene's germline CDR1 is SGHNT and CDR2 YYREEE (reference sequence). There are 12 residues in the CDR3. The CDR3 sequence is CASSHQGHEQYF. The CDR3 DNA reads as TGTGCCAGCAGCCATCAGGGCCACGAGCAGTACTTC.

The rearrangement joins TRBV10-3 to TRBJ2-7, with 10 bases identical to TRBD2. Germline trimming cut 5 bases from V and 3 bases from J; bases unmatched to any gene: 7. Looked up from germline, CDR1 is ENHRY and CDR2 is SYGVKD. The length of the CDR3 is 15 residues. CDR3 sequence: CAISNLAGESYEQYF. In DNA, the CDR3 is TGTGCCATCAGTAACCTAGCGGGAGAAAGCTACGAGCAGTACTTC.

V usage is TRBV11-2 and J usage is TRBJ2-7; 9 bases agree with TRBD1. CDR1 SGHAT and CDR2 FQNNGV come from the germline V gene. The junction had 7 bases not matched to a gene; V was cut back by 5 bases and J by 5 bases. This CDR3 is built from 14 residues. The CDR3 sequence is CASSERTGVNEQYF. In nucleotides, the CDR3 is TGTGCCAGCAGCGAAAGGACAGGGGTGAACGAGCAGTACTTC.